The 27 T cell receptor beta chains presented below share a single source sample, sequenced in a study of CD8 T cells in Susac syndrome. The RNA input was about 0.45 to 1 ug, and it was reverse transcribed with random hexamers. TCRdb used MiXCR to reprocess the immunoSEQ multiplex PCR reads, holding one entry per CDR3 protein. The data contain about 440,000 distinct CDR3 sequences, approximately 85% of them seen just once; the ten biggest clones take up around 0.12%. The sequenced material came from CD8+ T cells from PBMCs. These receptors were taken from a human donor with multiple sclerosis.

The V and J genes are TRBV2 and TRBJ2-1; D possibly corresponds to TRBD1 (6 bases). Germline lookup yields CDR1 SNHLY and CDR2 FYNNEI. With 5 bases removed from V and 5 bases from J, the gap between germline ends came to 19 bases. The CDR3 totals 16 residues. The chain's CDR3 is CASSSTGPPLDNEQFF. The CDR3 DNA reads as TGTGCCAGCAGTTCCACAGGGCCCCCCCTAGACAATGAGCAGTTCTTC.

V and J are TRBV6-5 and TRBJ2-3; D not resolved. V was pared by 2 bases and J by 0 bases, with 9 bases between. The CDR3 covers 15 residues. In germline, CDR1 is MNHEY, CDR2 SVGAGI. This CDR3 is CASSYASLSTDTQYF. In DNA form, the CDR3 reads TGTGCCAGCAGTTACGCCAGCCTTAGCACAGATACGCAGTATTTT.

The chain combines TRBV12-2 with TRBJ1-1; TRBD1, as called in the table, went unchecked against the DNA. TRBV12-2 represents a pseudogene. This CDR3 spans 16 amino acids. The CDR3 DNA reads TGTGCAAGTCGCTTAGAGAGGAGGGGGGTGAACACTGAAGCTTTCTTT. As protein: CASRLERRGVNTEAFF.

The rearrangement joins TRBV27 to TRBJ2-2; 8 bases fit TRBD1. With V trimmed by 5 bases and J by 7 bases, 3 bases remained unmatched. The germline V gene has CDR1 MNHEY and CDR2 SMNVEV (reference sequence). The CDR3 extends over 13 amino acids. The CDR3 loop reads CASSPGQGGELFF. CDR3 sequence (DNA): TGTGCCAGCAGTCCAGGACAGGGCGGGGAGCTGTTTTTT.

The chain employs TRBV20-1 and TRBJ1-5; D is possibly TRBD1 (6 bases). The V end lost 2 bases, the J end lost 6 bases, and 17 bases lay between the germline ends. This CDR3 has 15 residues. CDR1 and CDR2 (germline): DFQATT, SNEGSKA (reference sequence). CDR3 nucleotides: TGCAGTGCTAGAACAATCTCAGGGGTGGGTCAGCCCCAGCATTTT. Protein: CSARTISGVGQPQHF.

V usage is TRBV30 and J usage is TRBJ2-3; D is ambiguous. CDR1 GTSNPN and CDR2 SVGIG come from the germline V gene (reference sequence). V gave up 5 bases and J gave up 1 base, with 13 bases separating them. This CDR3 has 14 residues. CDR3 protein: CAWDGTTGTDTQYF. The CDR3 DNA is TGTGCCTGGGACGGAACTACGGGCACAGATACGCAGTATTTT.

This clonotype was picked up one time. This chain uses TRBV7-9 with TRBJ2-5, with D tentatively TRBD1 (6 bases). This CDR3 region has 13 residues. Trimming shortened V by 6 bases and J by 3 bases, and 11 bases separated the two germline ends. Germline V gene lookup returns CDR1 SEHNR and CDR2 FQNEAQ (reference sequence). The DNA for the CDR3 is TGTGCCAGCAGACGAACAGGGAAAGAGACCCAGTACTTC. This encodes CASRRTGKETQYF.

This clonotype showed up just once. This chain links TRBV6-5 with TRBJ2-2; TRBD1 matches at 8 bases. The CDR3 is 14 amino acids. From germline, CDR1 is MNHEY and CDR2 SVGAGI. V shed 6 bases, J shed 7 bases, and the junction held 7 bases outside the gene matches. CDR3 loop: CASSRTGKGGELFF. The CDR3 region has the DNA TGTGCCAGCAGCCGGACAGGGAAAGGCGGGGAGCTGTTTTTT.

The CDR3 sequence is CASSESDGGGGELFF. Written as DNA, the CDR3 is TGTGCCAGCAGTGAATCGGATGGGGGCGGCGGGGAGCTGTTTTTT. This chain connects TRBV6-1 to TRBJ2-2; the D gene is possibly TRBD1 (6 bases). Per germline, CDR1 MNHNS and CDR2 SASEGT. Trimming took off 2 bases at V and 7 bases at J, with 14 bases between the two ends. This CDR3 has 15 residues.

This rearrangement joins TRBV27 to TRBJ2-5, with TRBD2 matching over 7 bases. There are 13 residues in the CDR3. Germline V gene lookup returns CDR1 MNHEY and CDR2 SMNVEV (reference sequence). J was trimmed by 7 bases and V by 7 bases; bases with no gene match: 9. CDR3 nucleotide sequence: TGTGCCAGCACCCCCTCGGGAGGTCGGACCCAGTACTTC. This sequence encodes CASTPSGGRTQYF.

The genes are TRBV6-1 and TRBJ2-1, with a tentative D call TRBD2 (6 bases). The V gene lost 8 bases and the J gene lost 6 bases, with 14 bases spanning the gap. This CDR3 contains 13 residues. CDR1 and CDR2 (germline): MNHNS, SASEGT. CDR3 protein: CASGGLVGNEQFF. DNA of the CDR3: TGTGCCAGCGGGGGACTGGTTGGCAATGAGCAGTTCTTC.

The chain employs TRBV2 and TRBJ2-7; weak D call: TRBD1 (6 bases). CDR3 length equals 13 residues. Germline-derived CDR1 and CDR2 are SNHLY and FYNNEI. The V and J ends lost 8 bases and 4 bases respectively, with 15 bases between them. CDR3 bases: TGTGCCAGCCGGGACATGGGCTTGTACGAGCAGTACTTC. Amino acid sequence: CASRDMGLYEQYF.

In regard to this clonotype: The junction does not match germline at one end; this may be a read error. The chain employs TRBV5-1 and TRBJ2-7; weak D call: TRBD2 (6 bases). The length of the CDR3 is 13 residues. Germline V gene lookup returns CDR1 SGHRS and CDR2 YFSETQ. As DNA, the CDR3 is TGTGCCAGCAGCCTCCCGGGGGATTACGAGCAGTACTTC. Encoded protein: CASSLPGDYEQYF.

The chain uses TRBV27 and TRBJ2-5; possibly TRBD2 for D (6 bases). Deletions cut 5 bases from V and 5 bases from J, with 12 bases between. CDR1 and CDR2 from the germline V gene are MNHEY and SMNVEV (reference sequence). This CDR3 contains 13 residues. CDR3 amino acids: CASSPWGGETQYF. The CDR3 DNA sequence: TGTGCCAGCAGTCCGTGGGGAGGTGAGACCCAGTACTTC.

DNA for the CDR3: TGTGCCAGCAGTTTGGGCCCTGCCGGGTTCTCCTACGAGCAGTACTTC. Protein: CASSLGPAGFSYEQYF. The genes are TRBV28 and TRBJ2-7; the D is unclear. V dropped 3 bases and J dropped 0 bases, with 15 bases sitting between them. This CDR3 has 16 amino acids. Germline lookup yields CDR1 MDHEN and CDR2 SYDVKM.

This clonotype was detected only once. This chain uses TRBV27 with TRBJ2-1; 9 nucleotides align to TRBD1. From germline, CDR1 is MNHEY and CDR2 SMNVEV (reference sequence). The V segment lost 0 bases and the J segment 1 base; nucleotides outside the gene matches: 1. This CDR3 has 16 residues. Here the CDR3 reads CASSLSGTGSYNEQFF. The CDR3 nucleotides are TGTGCCAGCAGTTTATCCGGGACAGGGTCCTACAATGAGCAGTTCTTC.

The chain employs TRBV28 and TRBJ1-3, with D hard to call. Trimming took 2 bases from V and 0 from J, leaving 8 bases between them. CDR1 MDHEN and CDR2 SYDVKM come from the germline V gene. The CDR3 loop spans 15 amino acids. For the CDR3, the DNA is TGTGCCAGCAGTTTACGGTTGGGCTCTGGAAACACCATATATTTT. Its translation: CASSLRLGSGNTIYF.

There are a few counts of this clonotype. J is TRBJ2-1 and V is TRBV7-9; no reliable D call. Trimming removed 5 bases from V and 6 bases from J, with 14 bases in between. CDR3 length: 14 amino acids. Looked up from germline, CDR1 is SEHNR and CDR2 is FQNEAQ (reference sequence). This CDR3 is CASSPRAQANEQFF. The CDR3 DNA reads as TGTGCCAGCAGCCCCCGGGCCCAGGCCAATGAGCAGTTCTTC.

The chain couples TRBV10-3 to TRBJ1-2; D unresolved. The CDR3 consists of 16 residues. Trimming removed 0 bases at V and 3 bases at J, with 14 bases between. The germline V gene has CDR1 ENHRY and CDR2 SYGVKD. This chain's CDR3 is CAISESMGSRDYGYTF. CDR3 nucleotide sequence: TGTGCCATCAGTGAGTCCATGGGCTCACGGGACTATGGCTACACCTTC.

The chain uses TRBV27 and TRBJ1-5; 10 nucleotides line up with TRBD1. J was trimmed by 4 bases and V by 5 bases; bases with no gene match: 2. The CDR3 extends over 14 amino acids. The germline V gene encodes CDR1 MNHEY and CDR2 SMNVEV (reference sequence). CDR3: CASSEGQGNQPQHF. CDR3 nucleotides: TGTGCCAGCAGTGAGGGACAGGGGAATCAGCCCCAGCATTTT.

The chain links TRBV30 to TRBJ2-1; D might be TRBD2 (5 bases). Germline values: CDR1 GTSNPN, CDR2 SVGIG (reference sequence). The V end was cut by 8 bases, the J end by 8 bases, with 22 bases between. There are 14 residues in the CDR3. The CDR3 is CAAKGIASFDEQFF. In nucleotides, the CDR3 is TGTGCCGCCAAAGGGATAGCGAGCTTTGATGAGCAGTTCTTC. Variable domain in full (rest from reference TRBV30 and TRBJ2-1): SQTIHQWPATLVQPVGSPLSLECTVEGTSNPNLYWYRQAAGRGLQLLFYSVGIGQISSEVPQNLSASRPQDRQFILSSKKLLLSDSGFYLCAAKGIASFDEQFFGPGTRLTVL.

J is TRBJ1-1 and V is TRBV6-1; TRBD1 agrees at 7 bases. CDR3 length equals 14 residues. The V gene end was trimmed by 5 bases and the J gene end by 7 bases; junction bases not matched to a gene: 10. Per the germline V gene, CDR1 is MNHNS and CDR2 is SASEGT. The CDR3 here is CASSFTGDLGEAFF. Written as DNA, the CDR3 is TGTGCCAGCAGTTTTACAGGGGATCTAGGTGAAGCTTTCTTT.

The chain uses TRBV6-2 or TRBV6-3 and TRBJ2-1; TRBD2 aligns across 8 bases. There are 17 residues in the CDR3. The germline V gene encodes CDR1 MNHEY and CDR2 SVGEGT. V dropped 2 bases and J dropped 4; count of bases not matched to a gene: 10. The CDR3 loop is CASSYSLSLAGYNEQFF. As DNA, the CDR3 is TGTGCCAGCAGTTACAGTTTGAGCCTAGCGGGTTACAATGAGCAGTTCTTC.

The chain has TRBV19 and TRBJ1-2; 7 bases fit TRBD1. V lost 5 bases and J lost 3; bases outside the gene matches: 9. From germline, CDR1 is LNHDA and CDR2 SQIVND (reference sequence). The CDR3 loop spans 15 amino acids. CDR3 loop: CASSETGEVYYGYTF. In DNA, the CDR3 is TGTGCCAGTAGTGAAACAGGGGAGGTATACTATGGCTACACCTTC.

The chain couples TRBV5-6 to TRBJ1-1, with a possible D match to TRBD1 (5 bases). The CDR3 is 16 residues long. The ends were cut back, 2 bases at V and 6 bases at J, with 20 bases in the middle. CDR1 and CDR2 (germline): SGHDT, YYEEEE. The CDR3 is CASSLSPGLSSAEAFF. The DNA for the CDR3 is TGTGCCAGCAGCTTATCCCCGGGGCTCTCATCGGCTGAAGCTTTCTTT.

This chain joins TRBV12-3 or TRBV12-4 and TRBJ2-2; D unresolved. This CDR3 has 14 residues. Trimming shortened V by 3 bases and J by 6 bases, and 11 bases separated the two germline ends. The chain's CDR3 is CASSFGGVPGELFF. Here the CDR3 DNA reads TGTGCCAGCAGTTTTGGTGGGGTCCCCGGGGAGCTGTTTTTT.

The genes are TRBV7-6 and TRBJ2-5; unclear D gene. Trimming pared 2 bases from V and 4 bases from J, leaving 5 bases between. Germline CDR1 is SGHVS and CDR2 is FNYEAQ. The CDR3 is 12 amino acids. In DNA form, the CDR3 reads TGTGCCAGCAGCTTACTGGCAGAGACCCAGTACTTC. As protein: CASSLLAETQYF.